This record covers a single TCR beta chain. V trimming: 4 bases; J trimming: 7 bases; junction bases outside the gene matches: 12. The germline CDR1 and CDR2 sequences are SGHVS and FQNEAQ. This CDR3 is built from 16 residues. Only in-frame clones appear in the TCRdb table, and some are missing; sequencing was by immunoSEQ multiplex PCR. The sample contains roughly 240,000 clones, more than 75% of which appear only once. Treatment indicated: around 19 received Ad26.COV2.S at low or high dose, single or two shots; five or six received placebo; per-sample allocation not given. Samples came from day 63 after the first vaccine or placebo injection. This entry is derived from a study of Ad26.COV2.S vaccination and SARS-CoV-2 variants. For the study at large: Intramuscular Ad26.COV2.S doses were given once or twice, 56 days apart.

The chain employs TRBV7-8 and TRBJ1-4, with 7 bases identical to TRBD1. Sequenced material: peripheral blood, taken in a trial of Ad26.COV2.S vaccine versus placebo. This clonotype originated in a person between 18 and 59 years old who received the Ad26.COV2.S COVID-19 vaccine or a placebo. As DNA, the CDR3 is TGTGCCAGCAGCTACGAGGCGGGTCACAGGGGTGAAAAACTGTTTTTT. It encodes CASSYEAGHRGEKLFF.